This is a list of T cell receptor beta chains from one sample in a study of shared clonotypes between healthy human individuals. The data were produced by immunoSEQ multiplex PCR, yet TCRdb's version contains in-frame clones alone and is incomplete. Of 1.4 million or so clones listed, 98% were seen once; the top ten hold about 0.35%. Material for sequencing was naive CD4+ T cells sorted from blood. The origin of the receptors is a man aged 30 to 45 in good health. The CDR3 runs from the conserved cysteine through the conserved F or W. The D gene is left open where the match is weak. Not every row has a clone size; where given, it reads once, few, many or a size class.

v_call: TRBV27
clone_size: .
d_call: TRBD2
j_call: TRBJ2-1
cdr3_nt: TGTGCCAGCAGGCCCCTAGCGGGAGGTTTCTACAATGAGCAGTTCTTC
cdr3_aa: CASRPLAGGFYNEQFF

v_call: TRBV9
clone_size: .
d_call: .
j_call: TRBJ2-1
cdr3_nt: TGTGCCAGCAGCGAGCAGGACAGTCGTCTTAAGGCGGAGCAGTTCTTC
cdr3_aa: CASSEQDSRLKAEQFF

v_call: TRBV7-9
clone_size: .
d_call: .
j_call: TRBJ1-2
cdr3_nt: TGTGCCAGCAGCTTAGAGGGGTCTAACTATGGCTACACCTTC
cdr3_aa: CASSLEGSNYGYTF

v_call: TRBV6-5
clone_size: .
d_call: TRBD1
j_call: TRBJ2-7
cdr3_nt: TGTGCCAGCAGTAGACAGGGGTCCTACGAGCAGTACTTC
cdr3_aa: CASSRQGSYEQYF

v_call: TRBV9
clone_size: .
d_call: .
j_call: TRBJ2-4
cdr3_nt: TGTGCCAGCAGCGTAGAATCCAGCCCAGACATTCAGTACTTC
cdr3_aa: CASSVESSPDIQYF

v_call: TRBV28
clone_size: .
d_call: .
j_call: TRBJ2-1
cdr3_nt: TGTGCCAGCAGTTTATGGTTGGGCGGGACGCTAAATGAGCAGTTCTTC
cdr3_aa: CASSLWLGGTLNEQFF

v_call: TRBV9
clone_size: .
d_call: TRBD2
j_call: TRBJ2-1
cdr3_nt: TGTGCCAGCAGCGTAGTAGCGGGAATCTACAATGAGCAGTTCTTC
cdr3_aa: CASSVVAGIYNEQFF

v_call: TRBV9
clone_size: .
d_call: TRBD1
j_call: TRBJ1-2
cdr3_nt: TGTGCCAGCAGCGTAGCAACAGGGGTAGATGGCTACACCTTC
cdr3_aa: CASSVATGVDGYTF

v_call: TRBV10-3
clone_size: .
d_call: .
j_call: TRBJ2-3
cdr3_nt: TGTGCCATCTCACAGGGACGCACAGATACGCAGTATTTT
cdr3_aa: CAISQGRTDTQYF

v_call: TRBV11-2
clone_size: .
d_call: .
j_call: TRBJ2-2
cdr3_nt: TGTGCCAGCAGCTTTAGCCGCCCGTCCGGGGAGCTGTTTTTT
cdr3_aa: CASSFSRPSGELFF

v_call: TRBV6-5
clone_size: once
d_call: .
j_call: TRBJ2-7
cdr3_nt: TGTGCCAGCAGTTCCCGTGGGGGGTTACCCTACGAGCAGTACTTC
cdr3_aa: CASSSRGGLPYEQYF

v_call: TRBV29-1
clone_size: .
d_call: TRBD2
j_call: TRBJ2-1
cdr3_nt: TGCAGCGTTGGGCAAACTAGCGGTTCCTACAATGAGCAGTTCTTC
cdr3_aa: CSVGQTSGSYNEQFF

v_call: TRBV5-1
clone_size: .
d_call: TRBD1
j_call: TRBJ2-2
cdr3_nt: TGCGCCAGCAGACAGGGACAGGAGGGCGCCGGGGAGCTGTTTTTT
cdr3_aa: CASRQGQEGAGELFF

v_call: TRBV5-1
clone_size: .
d_call: .
j_call: TRBJ2-1
cdr3_nt: TGCGCCAGCAGCTTGGGGCTAGTGATCGATGAGCAGTTCTTC
cdr3_aa: CASSLGLVIDEQFF

v_call: TRBV5-6
clone_size: .
d_call: .
j_call: TRBJ1-1
cdr3_nt: TGTGCCAGCAGCTTGAGGCAGAACACTGAAGCTTTCTTT
cdr3_aa: CASSLRQNTEAFF

v_call: TRBV5-4
clone_size: .
d_call: TRBD1
j_call: TRBJ2-5
cdr3_nt: TGTGCCAGCAGGGAGGGACAGGGGGCCTCAGAGACCCAGTACTTC
cdr3_aa: CASREGQGASETQYF

v_call: TRBV28
clone_size: .
d_call: TRBD2
j_call: TRBJ2-3
cdr3_nt: TGTGCCAGCAGTACCTCAGCGGGAACAGATACGCAGTATTTT
cdr3_aa: CASSTSAGTDTQYF

v_call: TRBV5-4
clone_size: .
d_call: .
j_call: TRBJ2-1
cdr3_nt: TGTGCCAGCAGCGGTACGGACCTCCGGATCGGGTCGAGCTCCTACAATGAGCAGTTCTTC
cdr3_aa: CASSGTDLRIGSSSYNEQFF

v_call: TRBV6-6
clone_size: .
d_call: .
j_call: TRBJ2-7
cdr3_nt: TGTGCCAGCAGTTACTACGGGGGGCAAACCTACGAGCAGTACTTC
cdr3_aa: CASSYYGGQTYEQYF

v_call: TRBV28
clone_size: .
d_call: .
j_call: TRBJ1-2
cdr3_nt: TGTGCCAGCAGTTTTGAAAGGGTATCTGGCTACACCTTC
cdr3_aa: CASSFERVSGYTF

v_call: TRBV28
clone_size: once
d_call: .
j_call: TRBJ1-2
cdr3_nt: TGTGCCAGCACCGCGGGCTATGGCTACACCTTC
cdr3_aa: CASTAGYGYTF

v_call: TRBV29-1
clone_size: .
d_call: .
j_call: TRBJ1-5
cdr3_nt: TGCAGCGTTGGGGATGGGGTTTTGGGCAATCAGCCCCAGCATTTT
cdr3_aa: CSVGDGVLGNQPQHF

v_call: TRBV11-2
clone_size: .
d_call: .
j_call: TRBJ2-7
cdr3_nt: TGTGCCAGCAGCTTAGTCCGGCGGCCCTACGAGCAGTACTTC
cdr3_aa: CASSLVRRPYEQYF

v_call: TRBV9
clone_size: .
d_call: .
j_call: TRBJ1-1
cdr3_nt: TGTGCCAGCAGCGTAGGGGGGCGCTTGGACACTGAAGCTTTCTTT
cdr3_aa: CASSVGGRLDTEAFF

v_call: TRBV12-2
clone_size: once
d_call: .
j_call: TRBJ2-5
cdr3_nt: TGTGCCCCCTCGCTTAGGGGCAGGGAACGAGGGGAGACCCAGTACTTC
cdr3_aa: CAPSLRGRERGETQYF

v_call: TRBV29-1
clone_size: once
d_call: .
j_call: TRBJ2-5
cdr3_nt: TGCAGCGTTGAAGTGGGAGTCCAAGAGACCCAGTACTTC
cdr3_aa: CSVEVGVQETQYF

v_call: TRBV5-6
clone_size: .
d_call: TRBD1
j_call: TRBJ2-7
cdr3_nt: TGTGCCAGCAGCCGGGGACAGAACTTAATATTCTACGAGCAGTACTTC
cdr3_aa: CASSRGQNLIFYEQYF

v_call: TRBV7-9
clone_size: .
d_call: TRBD2
j_call: TRBJ2-7
cdr3_nt: TGTGCCAGCAGCCCAACTAGCGGGAGCTACGAGCAGTACTTC
cdr3_aa: CASSPTSGSYEQYF

v_call: TRBV5-6
clone_size: .
d_call: .
j_call: TRBJ1-5
cdr3_nt: TGTGCCAGCAGCCGGGCGCGGCGGCATCAGCCCCAGCATTTT
cdr3_aa: CASSRARRHQPQHF

v_call: TRBV4-1
clone_size: .
d_call: TRBD2
j_call: TRBJ2-1
cdr3_nt: TGCGCCAGCAGCCATCGACTAGCGGGGGTCCTCCCGCACAATGAGCAGTTCTTC
cdr3_aa: CASSHRLAGVLPHNEQFF

v_call: TRBV11-2
clone_size: .
d_call: TRBD2
j_call: TRBJ2-1
cdr3_nt: TGTGCCAGCAGCTTAGCACTAGCGAGCTCCTACAATGAGCAGTTCTTC
cdr3_aa: CASSLALASSYNEQFF

v_call: TRBV29-1
clone_size: .
d_call: .
j_call: TRBJ2-7
cdr3_nt: TGCGGGGCCACGCGTCTAGGGGGGCGCGAGGACGAGCAGTACTTC
cdr3_aa: CGATRLGGREDEQYF

v_call: TRBV18
clone_size: .
d_call: TRBD1
j_call: TRBJ1-5
cdr3_nt: TGTGCCAGCTCACCTCAGGGGGGGGATAGCAATCAGCCCCAGCATTTT
cdr3_aa: CASSPQGGDSNQPQHF

v_call: TRBV18
clone_size: .
d_call: .
j_call: TRBJ2-7
cdr3_nt: TGTGCCAGCTCACCACCGAACAGCCTTTCAGAACAGTACTTC
cdr3_aa: CASSPPNSLSEQYF

v_call: TRBV9
clone_size: .
d_call: TRBD1
j_call: TRBJ1-2
cdr3_nt: TGTGCCAGCAGCGTAGACCGGGACAGCAGCTTC
cdr3_aa: CASSVDRDSSF

v_call: TRBV15
clone_size: .
d_call: TRBD2
j_call: TRBJ2-7
cdr3_nt: TGTGCCACCAGCAGAGAAACCGGGACTAGCGGCTACGAGCAGTACTTC
cdr3_aa: CATSRETGTSGYEQYF

v_call: TRBV2
clone_size: .
d_call: .
j_call: TRBJ1-4
cdr3_nt: TGTGCCAGCAGGAACGACCTAAGGATTCAGTTTTTT
cdr3_aa: CASRNDLRIQFF